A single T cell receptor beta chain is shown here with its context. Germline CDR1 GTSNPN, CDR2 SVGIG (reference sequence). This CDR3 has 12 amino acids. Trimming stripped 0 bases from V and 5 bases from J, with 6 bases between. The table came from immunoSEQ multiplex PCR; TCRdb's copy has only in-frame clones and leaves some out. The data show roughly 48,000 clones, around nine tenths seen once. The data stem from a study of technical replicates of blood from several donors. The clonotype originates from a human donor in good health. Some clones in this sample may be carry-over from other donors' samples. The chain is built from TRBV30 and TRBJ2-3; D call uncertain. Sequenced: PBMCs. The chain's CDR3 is CAWSVGRDTQYF. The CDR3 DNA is TGTGCCTGGAGTGTCGGTAGAGATACGCAGTATTTT. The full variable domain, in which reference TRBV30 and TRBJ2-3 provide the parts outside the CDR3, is SQTIHQWPATLVQPVGSPLSLECTVEGTSNPNLYWYRQAAGRGLQLLFYSVGIGQISSEVPQNLSASRPQDRQFILSSKKLLLSDSGFYLCAWSVGRDTQYFGPGTRLTVL.